The following is a T cell receptor beta chain sequence with its context. Method: immunoSEQ multiplex PCR; TCRdb's copy keeps in-frame clones and lacks some. The sample records over 90,000 clones, 91% being singletons. The data stem from a study of blood T cell repertoires in COVID-19. V lost 3 bases, J lost 6 bases, and 5 bases stayed unmatched. The CDR3 has 16 amino acids. Germline V gene sequence: CDR1 LGHNA, CDR2 YNFKEQ. The rearrangement joins TRBV4-2 to TRBJ2-1, with TRBD2 identical over 13 bases. The receptor's source is a man younger than 30 with acute or convalescent COVID-19. Sequenced sample: peripheral blood. The CDR3 loop is CASSQYGTSGINEQFF. Written as DNA, the CDR3 is TGTGCCAGCAGCCAGTATGGGACTAGCGGGATCAATGAGCAGTTCTTC.